Following are 20 T cell receptor beta chains from one sample sequenced in a study of blood T cell repertoires in COVID-19. TCRdb's table, derived via immunoSEQ multiplex PCR, lists solely in-frame clones and lacks some. The sample carries roughly 300,000 clones, about nine tenths recorded once. Input material: PBMCs or T cells enriched from blood (not recorded which). All receptors derive from a woman aged 35 to 49 with acute COVID-19.

This clone has a single count. This rearrangement joins TRBV29-1 to TRBJ1-1, with TRBD1 as a possible D gene (5 bases). Germline V gene sequence: CDR1 SQVTM, CDR2 ANQGSEA. The V gene lost 4 bases and the J gene lost 5 bases, with 17 bases spanning the gap. The CDR3 runs to 14 residues. CDR3 nucleotides: TGCAGCGTTGTTAGGGCGGGTGGGGGGACTGAAGCTTTCTTT. Translation: CSVVRAGGGTEAFF. Supplemented by reference TRBV29-1 and TRBJ1-1, the full variable domain reads SAVISQKPSRDICQRGTSLTIQCQVDSQVTMMFWYRQQPGQSLTLIATANQGSEATYESGFVIDKFPISRPNLTFSTLTVSNMSPEDSSIYLCSVVRAGGGTEAFFGQGTRLTVV.

The chain employs TRBV11-2 and TRBJ2-5, with D maybe TRBD2 (6 bases). CDR3 size: 16 residues. The V gene's germline CDR1 is SGHAT and CDR2 FQNNGV. The V and J ends lost 2 bases and 3 bases respectively, with 16 bases between them. The CDR3 bases are TGTGCCAGCAGCTTAACAGGACTCCGGGGGAAAGAGACCCAGTACTTC. Translating gives CASSLTGLRGKETQYF. Together with reference TRBV11-2 and TRBJ2-5, the CDR3 gives the full variable domain: EAGVAQSPRYKIIEKRQSVAFWCNPISGHATLYWYQQILGQGPKLLIQFQNNGVVDDSQLPKDRFSAERLKGVDSTLKIQPAKLEDSAVYLCASSLTGLRGKETQYFGPGTRLLVL.

V is TRBV15 and J is TRBJ2-2, with a tentative D call TRBD2 (6 bases). V shed 2 bases and J shed 6 bases, with 13 bases lying between them. Germline CDR1 LNHNV, CDR2 YYDKDF (reference sequence). The CDR3 has 15 amino acids. The CDR3 nucleotides are TGTGCCACCAGCAGATGGGACTCCGTCGCCGGGGAGCTGTTTTTT. Amino acids: CATSRWDSVAGELFF. The complete variable domain, with remaining parts taken from reference TRBV15 and TRBJ2-2, reads DAMVIQNPRYQVTQFGKPVTLSCSQTLNHNVMYWYQQKSSQAPKLLFHYYDKDFNNEADTPDNFQSRRPNTSFCFLDIRSPGLGDTAMYLCATSRWDSVAGELFFGEGSRLTVL.

The chain carries TRBV19 and TRBJ2-1; 9 nucleotides agree with TRBD2. The junction had 9 bases not matched to a gene; V was cut back by 5 bases and J by 7 bases. The CDR3 has 15 residues. CDR1 is LNHDA and CDR2 is SQIVND in the germline V gene (reference sequence). The CDR3 sequence is CASSLRSGSWNEQFF. CDR3 nucleotides: TGTGCCAGTAGTCTCCGTAGCGGGAGTTGGAATGAGCAGTTCTTC.

The rearrangement joins TRBV19 to TRBJ2-3; D unresolved. The germline V gene encodes CDR1 LNHDA and CDR2 SQIVND (reference sequence). V lost 3 bases and J 7 bases, leaving 17 bases between the germline ends. This CDR3 is 15 amino acids long. CDR3 sequence (DNA): TGTGCCAGTAGTATTAATACAGACGCACGATATACGCAGTATTTT. This gives the protein CASSINTDARYTQYF.

This clone was recorded many times. The rearrangement links TRBV4-1 to TRBJ1-6; TRBD1 matches 10 bases. The trim removed 4 bases at V and 2 bases at J, leaving 5 bases unmatched. The CDR3 sequence is 17 residues long. Germline loops: CDR1 MGHRA, CDR2 YSYEKL. The CDR3 DNA reads TGCGCCAGCAGCCGAGTGACAGGGGGCGCCTATAATTCACCCCTCCACTTT. Translation gives CASSRVTGGAYNSPLHF.

The V call is TRBV29-1, the J call TRBJ1-2; perhaps TRBD1 as D (5 bases). Trimming pared 0 bases from V and 2 bases from J, leaving 7 bases between. The CDR3 is 13 residues long. CDR1 is SQVTM and CDR2 is ANQGSEA in the germline V gene. The CDR3 DNA follows: TGCAGCGTTGAAGATCGACAGAACTATGGCTACACCTTC. Protein product: CSVEDRQNYGYTF.

The chain combines TRBV4-1 with TRBJ2-2; 8 bases map to TRBD1. V trimming: 1 base; J trimming: 4 bases; junction bases outside the gene matches: 11. CDR1 is MGHRA, CDR2 YSYEKL, per germline. This CDR3 contains 18 residues. The CDR3 coding sequence is TGCGCCAGCAGCCAAGGGGCCAGGGGGCGGTCGGCCACCGGGGAGCTGTTTTTT. Amino acid sequence: CASSQGARGRSATGELFF.

The rearrangement uses TRBV7-2 and TRBJ2-7, with a weak D call TRBD2 (6 bases). The V gene's germline CDR1 is SGHTA and CDR2 FQGNSA. This CDR3 has 15 residues. The germline V and J ends were trimmed by 1 base and 3 bases, with 13 bases remaining between them. CDR3 amino acids: CASSLERGGIYEQYF. The CDR3 DNA follows: TGTGCCAGCAGCTTAGAAAGGGGAGGAATCTACGAGCAGTACTTC.

The chain carries TRBV4-1 and TRBJ2-7; 9 bases map to TRBD1. The V and J ends lost 1 base and 5 bases, in that order; junction bases with no gene match: 12. This CDR3 is 17 amino acids long. Looked up from germline, CDR1 is MGHRA and CDR2 is YSYEKL. The CDR3 coding sequence is TGCGCCAGCAGCCAAGGGTTTTGGAACAGGGGGCCCCACGAGCAGTACTTC. It yields the protein CASSQGFWNRGPHEQYF.

This clone was recorded a few times. This chain uses TRBV7-9 with TRBJ1-2; a possible D gene is TRBD1 (5 bases). Looked up from germline, CDR1 is SEHNR and CDR2 is FQNEAQ (reference sequence). The CDR3 is made up of 13 amino acids. V was trimmed by 5 bases and J by 3 bases, leaving 10 bases between them. The CDR3 nucleotides are TGTGCCAGCAGCCCCAGGGTGGACTATGGCTACACCTTC. Translation: CASSPRVDYGYTF.

CDR3 residues: CASSQSTGAGNTIYF. The CDR3 DNA is TGTGCCAGCAGCCAATCCACGGGAGCTGGAAACACCATATATTTT. The gene calls are TRBV16 and TRBJ1-3; no clear D. This CDR3 has 15 residues. Trimming removed 0 bases from V and 2 bases from J, with 8 bases in between. Germline CDR1 reads KGHSY; CDR2 reads FQNENV. The variable domain in full, with the rest retrieved from reference TRBV16 and TRBJ1-3, is GEEVAQTPKHLVRGEGQKAKLYCAPIKGHSYVFWYQQVLKNEFKFLISFQNENVFDETGMPKERFSAKCLPNSPCSLEIQATKLEDSAVYFCASSQSTGAGNTIYFGEGSWLTVV.

The V call is TRBV21-1, the J call TRBJ2-1; the table's D call, TRBD2, was not checked against the DNA. TRBV21-1 is designated a pseudogene. This CDR3 comprises 19 residues. CDR3 amino acids: CASSKALAPPSGPLNEQFF. The CDR3 nucleotides are TGTGCCAGCAGCAAAGCGCTAGCTCCCCCCTCTGGGCCCCTCAATGAGCAGTTCTTC.

The J gene is TRBJ2-4, the V gene TRBV6-2 or TRBV6-3; D is ambiguous. The CDR3 loop spans 15 amino acids. Per the germline V gene, CDR1 is MNHEY and CDR2 is SVGEGT. The V end lost 2 bases, the J end lost 0 bases, and 8 bases lay between the germline ends. In DNA form, the CDR3 reads TGTGCCAGCAGTTACGGCGGTATAGCCAAAAACATTCAGTACTTC. It is translated as CASSYGGIAKNIQYF.

V gene TRBV2 combines with J gene TRBJ2-5; 8 positions agree with TRBD1. The ends lost 6 bases at V and 0 bases at J; junction bases unmatched: 3. Per the germline V gene, CDR1 is SNHLY and CDR2 is FYNNEI. The CDR3 consists of 14 residues. CDR3 in DNA: TGTGCCAGCAGCAGGACAGGGTACCAAGAGACCCAGTACTTC. Its translation is CASSRTGYQETQYF.

This clone was seen a handful of times. The gene calls are TRBV5-1 and TRBJ2-7; TRBD1 aligns across 8 bases. Germline trimming cut 2 bases from V and 0 bases from J; bases unmatched to any gene: 4. Germline assignment: CDR1 SGHRS and CDR2 YFSETQ. This CDR3 has 15 residues. The CDR3 protein is CASSFRQGTSYEQYF. Written as DNA, the CDR3 is TGCGCCAGCAGCTTTAGACAGGGGACCTCCTACGAGCAGTACTTC.

A note on this clone: Compared with germline, one end of the junction differs, possibly owing to a read error. J is TRBJ2-3 and V is TRBV7-2; 9 bases agree with TRBD2. Germline V gives CDR1 SGHTA, CDR2 FQGNSA. This CDR3 comprises 14 residues. The DNA of the CDR3 is TGTGCCAGCAGCTCCGCGGGGGGGCTGGAGTCCGAGAATTTT. It specifies CASSSAGGLESENF.

V is TRBV12-3 or TRBV12-4 and J is TRBJ1-1, with D unclear. CDR3 length equals 13 residues. V was clipped by 2 bases and J by 1 base, with 5 bases between them. In nucleotides, the CDR3 is TGTGCCAGCAGTTTATACAGGAACACTGAAGCTTTCTTT. Protein: CASSLYRNTEAFF.

The chain carries TRBV12-3 or TRBV12-4 and TRBJ2-7; tentative D call: TRBD1 (6 bases). The CDR3 covers 13 residues. V was trimmed by 5 bases and J by 1 base, leaving 9 bases between them. CDR3 in DNA: TGTGCCAGCAGTCTCGGACAGTCCTACGAGCAGTACTTC. This codes for CASSLGQSYEQYF.

This clone has only one observation. The chain joins TRBV9 to TRBJ2-3; D gene uncertain. The germline V gene encodes CDR1 SGDLS and CDR2 YYNGEE. This CDR3 region has 13 residues. Trimming took 0 bases from V and 5 from J, leaving 7 bases between them. CDR3 nucleotide sequence: TGTGCCAGCAGCGTAGATAATAGAGATACGCAGTATTTT. Translating gives CASSVDNRDTQYF.